This T cell receptor beta chain is drawn from a study of T cells expressing NK-cell markers. Study background: Repertoire data for TCR beta were derived from sorted T cells (CD3+CD56+NKG2C+, CD3+CD56+NKG2C- and CD3+CD56-NKG2C+). In the group of eight sequenced donors, seven were HCMV-seropositive and one was seronegative. Study-wide results and caveats: These clonotypes, the leaders elsewhere, also led the CD3+CD56-NKG2C+ fraction in a handful of donors.

Synthesis of TCR beta cDNA relied on 5'RACE template switching carrying UMIs. For each CDR3 protein, TCRdb gives one entry from its re-call of the 5' RACE reads, without DNA. The clone table shows about 390,000 distinct CDR3 sequences, with the ten largest holding roughly a tenth. A remark on this clonotype: Its antigen is unidentified.

The CDR3 runs to 14 residues. Germline V lookup: CDR1 DFQATT, CDR2 SNEGSKA (reference sequence). The sequence came from a woman aged 45-65 years in good health. The V and J genes are TRBV20-1 and TRBJ2-1. The sample was blood T cells: a sorted CD56 or NKG2C T cell subset, CD4+ or CD8+ T cells, or bulk PBMC T cells (not recorded which). CDR3 amino acids: CSATVLALYNEQFF.